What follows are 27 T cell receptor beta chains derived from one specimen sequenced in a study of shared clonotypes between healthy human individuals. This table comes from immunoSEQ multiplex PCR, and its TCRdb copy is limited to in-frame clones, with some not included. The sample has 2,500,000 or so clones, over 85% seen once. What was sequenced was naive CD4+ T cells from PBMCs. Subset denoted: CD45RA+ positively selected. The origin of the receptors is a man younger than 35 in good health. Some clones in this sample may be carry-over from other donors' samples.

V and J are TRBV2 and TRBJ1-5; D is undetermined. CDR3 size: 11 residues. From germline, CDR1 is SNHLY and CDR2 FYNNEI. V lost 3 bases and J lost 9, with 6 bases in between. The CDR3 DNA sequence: TGTGCCAGCAGTGATGGCGGGCCCCAGCATTTT. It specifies CASSDGGPQHF.

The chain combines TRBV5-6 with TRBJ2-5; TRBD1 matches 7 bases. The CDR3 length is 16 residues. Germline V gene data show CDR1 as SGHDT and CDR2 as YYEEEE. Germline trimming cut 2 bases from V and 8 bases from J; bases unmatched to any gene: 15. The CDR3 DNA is TGTGCCAGCAGCTTCGGTCTCAGGGGGACAGTAGGAACCCAGTACTTC. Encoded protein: CASSFGLRGTVGTQYF.

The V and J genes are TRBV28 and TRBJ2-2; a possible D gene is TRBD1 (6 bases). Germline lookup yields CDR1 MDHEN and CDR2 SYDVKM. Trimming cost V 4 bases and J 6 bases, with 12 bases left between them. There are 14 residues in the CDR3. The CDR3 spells CASSYRVQAGELFF. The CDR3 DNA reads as TGTGCCAGCAGTTACAGGGTTCAGGCCGGGGAGCTGTTTTTT.

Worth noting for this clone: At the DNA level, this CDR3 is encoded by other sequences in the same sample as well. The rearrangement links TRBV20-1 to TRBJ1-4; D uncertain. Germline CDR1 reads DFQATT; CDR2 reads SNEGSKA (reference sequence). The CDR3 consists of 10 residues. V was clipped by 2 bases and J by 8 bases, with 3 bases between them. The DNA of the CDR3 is TGCAGTGCTAGAAGGGAAAAACTGTTTTTT. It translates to CSARREKLFF.

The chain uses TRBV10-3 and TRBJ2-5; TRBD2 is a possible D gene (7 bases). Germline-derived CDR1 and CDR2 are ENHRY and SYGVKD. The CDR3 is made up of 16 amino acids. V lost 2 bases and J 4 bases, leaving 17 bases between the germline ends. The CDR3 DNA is TGTGCCATCAGTGAGGAGGGGGAGGGAGGTCGAGAGACCCAGTACTTC. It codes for CAISEEGEGGRETQYF.

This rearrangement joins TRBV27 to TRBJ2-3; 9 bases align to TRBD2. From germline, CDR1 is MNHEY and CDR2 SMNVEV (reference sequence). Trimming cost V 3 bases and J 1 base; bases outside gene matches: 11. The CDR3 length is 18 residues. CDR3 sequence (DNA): TGTGCCAGCAGTTTCTCCGGGACTAGCAGCCCAGGCACAGATACGCAGTATTTT. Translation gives CASSFSGTSSPGTDTQYF.

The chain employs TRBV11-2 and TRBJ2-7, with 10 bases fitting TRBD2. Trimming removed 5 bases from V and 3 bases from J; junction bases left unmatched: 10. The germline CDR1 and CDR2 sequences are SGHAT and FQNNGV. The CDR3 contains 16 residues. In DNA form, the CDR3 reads TGTGCCAGCAGCCACCTCGGGCCTAGCGGGGGCTACGAGCAGTACTTC. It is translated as CASSHLGPSGGYEQYF.

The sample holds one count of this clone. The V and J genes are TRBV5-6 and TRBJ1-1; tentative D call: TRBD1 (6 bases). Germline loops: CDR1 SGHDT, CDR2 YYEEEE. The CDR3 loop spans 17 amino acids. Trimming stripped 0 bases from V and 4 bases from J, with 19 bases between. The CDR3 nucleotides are TGTGCCAGCAGCTTGGCCTGGGGGCCCGGCCGGGCCACTGAAGCTTTCTTT. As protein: CASSLAWGPGRATEAFF. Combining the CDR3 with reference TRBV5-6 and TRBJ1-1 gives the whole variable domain DAGVTQSPTHLIKTRGQQVTLRCSPKSGHDTVSWYQQALGQGPQFIFQYYEEEERQRGNFPDRFSGHQFPNYSSELNVNALLLGDSALYLCASSLAWGPGRATEAFFGQGTRLTVV.

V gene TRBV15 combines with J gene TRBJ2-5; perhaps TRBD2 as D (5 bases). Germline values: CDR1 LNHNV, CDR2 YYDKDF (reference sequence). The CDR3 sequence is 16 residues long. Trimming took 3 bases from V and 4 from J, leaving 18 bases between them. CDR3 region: CATSSGGSRIGETQYF. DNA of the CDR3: TGTGCCACCAGCAGTGGAGGATCGAGAATTGGAGAGACCCAGTACTTC.

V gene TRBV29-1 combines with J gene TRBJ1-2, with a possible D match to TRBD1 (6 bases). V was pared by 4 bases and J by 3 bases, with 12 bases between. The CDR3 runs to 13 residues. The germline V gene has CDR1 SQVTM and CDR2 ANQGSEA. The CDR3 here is CSVAPGQYYGYTF. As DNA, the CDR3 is TGCAGCGTTGCGCCCGGACAGTACTATGGCTACACCTTC.

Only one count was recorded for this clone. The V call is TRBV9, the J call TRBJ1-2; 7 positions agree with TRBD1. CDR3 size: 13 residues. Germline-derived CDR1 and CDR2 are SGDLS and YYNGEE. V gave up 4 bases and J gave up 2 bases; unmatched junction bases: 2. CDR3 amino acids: CASSMDRNYGYTF. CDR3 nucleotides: TGTGCCAGCAGCATGGACAGGAACTATGGCTACACCTTC.

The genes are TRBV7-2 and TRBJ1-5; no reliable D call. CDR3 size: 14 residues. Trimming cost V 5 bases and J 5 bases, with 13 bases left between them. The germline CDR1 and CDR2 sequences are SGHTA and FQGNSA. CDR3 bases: TGTGCCAGCAGCGCCTCGGGAGGATATCAGCCCCAGCATTTT. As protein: CASSASGGYQPQHF.

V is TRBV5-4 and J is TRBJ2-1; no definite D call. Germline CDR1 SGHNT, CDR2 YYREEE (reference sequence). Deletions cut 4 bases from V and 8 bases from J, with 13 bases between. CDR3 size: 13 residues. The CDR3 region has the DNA TGTGCCAGCAGCCAGCCGTCCCGGGATGAGCAGTTCTTC. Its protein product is CASSQPSRDEQFF. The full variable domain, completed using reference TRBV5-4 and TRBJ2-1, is ETGVTQSPTHLIKTRGQQVTLRCSSQSGHNTVSWYQQALGQGPQFIFQYYREEENGRGNFPPRFSGLQFPNYSSELNVNALELDDSALYLCASSQPSRDEQFFGPGTRLTVL.

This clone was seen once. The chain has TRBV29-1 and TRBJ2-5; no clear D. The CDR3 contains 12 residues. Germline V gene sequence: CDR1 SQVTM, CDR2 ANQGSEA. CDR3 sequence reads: CSVIPASETQYF. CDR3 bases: TGCAGTGTAATCCCCGCATCGGAGACCCAGTACTTC.

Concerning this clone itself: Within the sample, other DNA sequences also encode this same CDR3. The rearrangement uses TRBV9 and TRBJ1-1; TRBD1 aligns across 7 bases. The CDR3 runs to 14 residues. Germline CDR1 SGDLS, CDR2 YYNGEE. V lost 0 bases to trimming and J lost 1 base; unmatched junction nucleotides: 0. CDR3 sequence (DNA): TGTGCCAGCAGCGTAGGACAGGGGAACACTGAAGCTTTCTTT. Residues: CASSVGQGNTEAFF.

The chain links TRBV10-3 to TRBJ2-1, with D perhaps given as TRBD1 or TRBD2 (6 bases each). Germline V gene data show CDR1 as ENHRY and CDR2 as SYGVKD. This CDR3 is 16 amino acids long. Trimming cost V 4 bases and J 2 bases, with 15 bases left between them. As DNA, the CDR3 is TGTGCCATCAGTGCTACCCGGGGGCCTCCCTACAATGAGCAGTTCTTC. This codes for CAISATRGPPYNEQFF.

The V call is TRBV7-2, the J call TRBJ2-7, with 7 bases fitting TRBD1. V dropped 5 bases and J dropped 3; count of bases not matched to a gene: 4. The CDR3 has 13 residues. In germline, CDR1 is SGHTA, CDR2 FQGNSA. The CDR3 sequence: CASSQDRNYEQYF. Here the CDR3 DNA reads TGTGCCAGCAGCCAGGACAGGAACTACGAGCAGTACTTC.

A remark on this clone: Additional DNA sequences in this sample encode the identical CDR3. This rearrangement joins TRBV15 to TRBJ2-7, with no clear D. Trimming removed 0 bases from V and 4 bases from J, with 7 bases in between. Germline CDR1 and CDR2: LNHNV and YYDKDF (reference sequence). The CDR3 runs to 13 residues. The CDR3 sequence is CATSRDRSYEQYF. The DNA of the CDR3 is TGTGCCACCAGCAGAGATCGTTCATACGAGCAGTACTTC.

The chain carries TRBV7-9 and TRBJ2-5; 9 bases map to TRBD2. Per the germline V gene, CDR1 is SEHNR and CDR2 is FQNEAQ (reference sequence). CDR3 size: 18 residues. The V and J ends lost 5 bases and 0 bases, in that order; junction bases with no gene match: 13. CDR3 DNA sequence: TGTGCCAGCAGCCCCCGAGTACTAGCGGGTTTTTACCAAGAGACCCAGTACTTC. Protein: CASSPRVLAGFYQETQYF.

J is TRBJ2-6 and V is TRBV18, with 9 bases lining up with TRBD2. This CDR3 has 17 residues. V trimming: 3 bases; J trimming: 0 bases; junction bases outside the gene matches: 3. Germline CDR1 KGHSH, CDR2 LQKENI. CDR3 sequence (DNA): TGTGCCAGCTCACCGGGACTAGCCGTCTCTGGGGCCAACGTCCTGACTTTC. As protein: CASSPGLAVSGANVLTF.

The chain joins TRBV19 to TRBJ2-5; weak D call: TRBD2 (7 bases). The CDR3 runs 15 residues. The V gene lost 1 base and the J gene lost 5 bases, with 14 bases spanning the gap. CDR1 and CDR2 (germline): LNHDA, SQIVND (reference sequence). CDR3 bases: TGTGCCAGTAGTATAGCGGGGGGCGCGGCGGAGACCCAGTACTTC. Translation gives CASSIAGGAAETQYF.

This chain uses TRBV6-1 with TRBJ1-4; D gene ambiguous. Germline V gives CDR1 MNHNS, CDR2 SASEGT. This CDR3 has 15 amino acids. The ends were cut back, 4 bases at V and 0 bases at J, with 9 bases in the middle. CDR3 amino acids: CASSGPGSTNEKLFF. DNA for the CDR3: TGTGCCAGCAGTGGTCCTGGATCAACTAATGAAAAACTGTTTTTT.

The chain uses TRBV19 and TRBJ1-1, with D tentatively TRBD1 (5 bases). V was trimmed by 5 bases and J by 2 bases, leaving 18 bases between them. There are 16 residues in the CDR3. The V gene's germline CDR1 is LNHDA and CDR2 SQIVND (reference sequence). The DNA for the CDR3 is TGTGCCAGTAGTCCTTTGGGACTTACCTCCAACACTGAAGCTTTCTTT. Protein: CASSPLGLTSNTEAFF. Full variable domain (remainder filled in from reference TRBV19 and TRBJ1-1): DGGITQSPKYLFRKEGQNVTLSCEQNLNHDAMYWYRQDPGQGLRLIYYSQIVNDFQKGDIAEGYSVSREKKESFPLTVTSAQKNPTAFYLCASSPLGLTSNTEAFFGQGTRLTVV.

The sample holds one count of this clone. CDR3 in DNA: TGTGCCAGCACCACGTCGCCCCGGGCAGATACGCAGTATTTT. Its translation is CASTTSPRADTQYF. The chain recombines TRBV7-3 with TRBJ2-3; D not resolved. This CDR3 is built from 14 residues. Germline V lookup: CDR1 SGHTA, CDR2 FQGTGA. Trimming removed 7 bases at V and 4 bases at J, with 15 bases between.

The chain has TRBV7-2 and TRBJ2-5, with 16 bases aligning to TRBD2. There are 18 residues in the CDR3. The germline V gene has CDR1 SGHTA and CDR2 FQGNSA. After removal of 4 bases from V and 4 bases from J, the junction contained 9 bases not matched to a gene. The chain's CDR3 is CASSSLGLAGGRVETQYF. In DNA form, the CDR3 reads TGTGCCAGCAGCTCCCTGGGACTAGCGGGAGGGCGCGTAGAGACCCAGTACTTC.

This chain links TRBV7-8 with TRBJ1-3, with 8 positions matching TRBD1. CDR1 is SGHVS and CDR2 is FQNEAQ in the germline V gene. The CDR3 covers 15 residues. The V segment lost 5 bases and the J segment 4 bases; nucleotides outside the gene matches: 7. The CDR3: CASSPQGARGNTIYF. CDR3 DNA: TGTGCCAGCAGCCCCCAGGGGGCTCGGGGAAACACCATATATTTT.

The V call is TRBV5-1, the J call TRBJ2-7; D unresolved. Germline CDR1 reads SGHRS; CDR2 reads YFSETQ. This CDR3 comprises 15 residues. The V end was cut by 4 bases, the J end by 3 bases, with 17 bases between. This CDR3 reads CASSPEVGPIYEQYF. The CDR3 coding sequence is TGCGCCAGCAGCCCAGAAGTCGGACCCATCTACGAGCAGTACTTC.